In its sample, the clone carrying this T cell receptor (beta chain) was seen a few times. Its specificity is not known. The data were obtained in a study of CD8+ T cells in alopecia areata. Study-level findings and limits: Patients displayed less clarity in TCR sharing than mice, a finding possibly related to HLA. Lesional scalp displayed greater clonality than normal scalp, most notably in alopecia totalis/universalis.

Individuals with alopecia areata gave both lesional scalp punch biopsies and peripheral blood for collection. The CDR3 runs 14 residues. V lost 0 bases to trimming and J lost 6 bases, with 9 bases between them. Germline CDR1 MNHNS, CDR2 SASEGT. Reverse transcription of extracted RNA yielded cDNA, which provided the sequencing template. Assay: immunoSEQ multiplex PCR; the TCRdb copy retains only in-frame clones and omits some. The sample includes roughly 130,000 clones, over 50% of them seen just once. The J gene is TRBJ2-1, the V gene TRBV6-1, with D perhaps matching TRBD2 (5 bases). The clonotype originates from a human donor with alopecia areata. The specimen was CD4+ T cells sorted from blood, collected at week 0. The CDR3 region has the DNA TGTGCCAGCAGTGAAGCGGCTAGCATCAATGAGCAGTTCTTC. Its protein is CASSEAASINEQFF.